This T cell receptor beta chain derives from a study of OX40 agonist ivuxolimab in advanced cancers. Study-level findings and limits: The study found that CD8+ T cells averaged more expanded clones than CD4+. Patients with a partial response at 0.1-3.0 mg/kg had among the lowest clonal expansion.

The CDR3 covers 11 residues. Germline CDR1 and CDR2: SGHDT and YYEEEE. Trimming cost V 6 bases and J 8 bases, with 11 bases left between them. Remarks on this clone: Its target is unknown.

Some clones are missing from TCRdb's copy, which holds only in-frame ones; the method was immunoSEQ multiplex PCR. The sample consists of 60,000 to 75,000 clones, under 95% of them appearing once. This TCR was sampled from an adult with an advanced solid tumor such as melanoma, head and neck, liver or kidney cancer. The J gene is TRBJ1-2, the V gene TRBV5-6; tentatively, D is TRBD1 (6 bases). The sample here was CD4+ or CD8+ T cells sorted from blood, taken in a trial of the OX40 agonist ivuxolimab. The CDR3 loop reads CASTGQLGYTF. The CDR3 DNA reads TGTGCCAGCACCGGACAGTTGGGCTACACCTTC.